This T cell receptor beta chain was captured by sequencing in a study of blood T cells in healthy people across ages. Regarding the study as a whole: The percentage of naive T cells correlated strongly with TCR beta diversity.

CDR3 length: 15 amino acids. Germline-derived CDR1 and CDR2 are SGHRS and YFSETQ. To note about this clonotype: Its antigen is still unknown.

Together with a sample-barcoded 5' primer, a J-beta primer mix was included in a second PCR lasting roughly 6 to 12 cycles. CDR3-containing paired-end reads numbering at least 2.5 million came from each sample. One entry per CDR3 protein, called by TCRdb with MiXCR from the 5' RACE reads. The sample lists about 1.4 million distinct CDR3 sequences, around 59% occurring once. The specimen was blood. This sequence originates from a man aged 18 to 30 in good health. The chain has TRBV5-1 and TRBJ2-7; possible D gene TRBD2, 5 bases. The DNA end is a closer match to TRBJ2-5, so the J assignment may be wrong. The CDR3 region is CASSLTTGWGETQYF. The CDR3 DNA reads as TGCGCCAGCAGCTTGACTACGGGGTGGGGAGAGACCCAGTACTTC.